Listed here is a single TCR beta chain. Antigen unknown. The record originates from a study of CD8+ T cells in alopecia areata. Points from the study as a whole: In lesional scalp, particularly from alopecia totalis/universalis, clonality was higher than in normal scalp. Alphabeta T cells residing in normal skin are also sequenced in scalp samples.

cDNA reverse transcribed from extracted RNA served as the sequencing template. Assay used: immunoSEQ multiplex PCR; TCRdb lists only in-frame clones, some missing. This sample has more than 110,000 clones; about three fifths occur once, and the top ten carry about 6.8%. CDR1 SQVTM and CDR2 ANQGSEA come from the germline V gene. V lost 6 bases and J lost 6; bases outside the gene matches: 5. The CDR3 runs to 12 residues. Alopecia areata patients had lesional scalp punch biopsies and peripheral blood taken from them. The clonotype comes from a human donor with alopecia areata. The chain has TRBV29-1 and TRBJ1-2, with 9 nucleotides matching TRBD1. The source material was CD4+ T cells sorted from blood, sampled at week 0. In DNA form, the CDR3 reads TGCAGCGTAGGTGGACAGGGGCATGGCTACACCTTC. It yields the protein CSVGGQGHGYTF. The full variable domain, rest sourced from reference TRBV29-1 and TRBJ1-2, is SAVISQKPSRDICQRGTSLTIQCQVDSQVTMMFWYRQQPGQSLTLIATANQGSEATYESGFVIDKFPISRPNLTFSTLTVSNMSPEDSSIYLCSVGGQGHGYTFGSGTRLTVV.